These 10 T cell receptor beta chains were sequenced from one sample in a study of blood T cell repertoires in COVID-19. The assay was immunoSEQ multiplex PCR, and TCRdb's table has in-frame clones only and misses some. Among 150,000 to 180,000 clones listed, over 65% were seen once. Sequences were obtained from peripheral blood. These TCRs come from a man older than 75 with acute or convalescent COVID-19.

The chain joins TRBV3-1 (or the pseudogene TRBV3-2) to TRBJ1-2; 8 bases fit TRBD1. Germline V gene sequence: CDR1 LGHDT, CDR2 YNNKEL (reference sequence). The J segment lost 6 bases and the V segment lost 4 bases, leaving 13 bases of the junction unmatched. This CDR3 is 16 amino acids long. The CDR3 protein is CASSPQGQARYDGYTF. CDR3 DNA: TGTGCCAGCAGCCCGCAGGGACAGGCCAGGTACGATGGCTACACCTTC.

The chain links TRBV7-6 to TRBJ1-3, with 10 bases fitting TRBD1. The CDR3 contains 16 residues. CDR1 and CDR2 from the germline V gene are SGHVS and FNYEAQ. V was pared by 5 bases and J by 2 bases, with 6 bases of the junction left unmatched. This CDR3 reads CASSMGQGPTGNTIYF. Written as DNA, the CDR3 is TGTGCCAGCAGCATGGGACAGGGGCCCACTGGAAACACCATATATTTT.

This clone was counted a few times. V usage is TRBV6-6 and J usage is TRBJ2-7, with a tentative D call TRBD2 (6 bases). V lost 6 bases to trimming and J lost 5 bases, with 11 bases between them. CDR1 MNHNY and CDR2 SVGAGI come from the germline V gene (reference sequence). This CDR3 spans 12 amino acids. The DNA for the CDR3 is TGTGCCAGCAGCACGGGAGTGGACGAGCAGTACGTC. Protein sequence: CASSTGVDEQYV.

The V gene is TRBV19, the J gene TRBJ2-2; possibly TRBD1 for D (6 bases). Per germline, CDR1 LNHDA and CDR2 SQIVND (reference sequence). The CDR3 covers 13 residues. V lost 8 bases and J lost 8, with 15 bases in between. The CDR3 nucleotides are TGTGCCAGTGCCGACAGGTTTCGTGGGGAGCTGTTTTTT. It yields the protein CASADRFRGELFF. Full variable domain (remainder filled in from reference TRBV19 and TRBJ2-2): DGGITQSPKYLFRKEGQNVTLSCEQNLNHDAMYWYRQDPGQGLRLIYYSQIVNDFQKGDIAEGYSVSREKKESFPLTVTSAQKNPTAFYLCASADRFRGELFFGEGSRLTVL.

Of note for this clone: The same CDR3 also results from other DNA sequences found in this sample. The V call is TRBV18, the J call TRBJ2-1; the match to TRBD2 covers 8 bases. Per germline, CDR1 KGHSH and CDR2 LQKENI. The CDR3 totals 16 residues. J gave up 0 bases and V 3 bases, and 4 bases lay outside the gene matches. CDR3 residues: CASSPPSGGSYNEQFF. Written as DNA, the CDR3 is TGTGCCAGCTCACCTCCCAGCGGGGGCTCCTACAATGAGCAGTTCTTC.

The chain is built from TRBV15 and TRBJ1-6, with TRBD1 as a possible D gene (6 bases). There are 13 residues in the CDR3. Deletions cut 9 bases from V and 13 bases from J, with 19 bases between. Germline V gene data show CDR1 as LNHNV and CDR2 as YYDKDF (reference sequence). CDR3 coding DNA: TGTGCCACTCATGCAAATGGGGGGGCTCCCCTCCACTTT. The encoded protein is CATHANGGAPLHF.

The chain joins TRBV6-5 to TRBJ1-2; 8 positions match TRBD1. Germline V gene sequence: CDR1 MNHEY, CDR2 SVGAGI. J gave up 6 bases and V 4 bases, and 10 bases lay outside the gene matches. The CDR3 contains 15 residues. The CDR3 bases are TGTGCCAGCAGTTCCGAAAGGAGCAGGGGGCATGGCTACACCTTC. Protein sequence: CASSSERSRGHGYTF.

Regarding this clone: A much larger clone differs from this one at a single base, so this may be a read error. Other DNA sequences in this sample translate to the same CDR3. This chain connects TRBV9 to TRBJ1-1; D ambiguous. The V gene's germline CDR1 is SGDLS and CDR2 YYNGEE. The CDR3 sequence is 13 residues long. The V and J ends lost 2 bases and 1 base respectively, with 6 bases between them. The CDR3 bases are TGTGCCAGCAGCGTGACGGGGAACACTGAAGCTTTCTTT. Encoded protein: CASSVTGNTEAFF.

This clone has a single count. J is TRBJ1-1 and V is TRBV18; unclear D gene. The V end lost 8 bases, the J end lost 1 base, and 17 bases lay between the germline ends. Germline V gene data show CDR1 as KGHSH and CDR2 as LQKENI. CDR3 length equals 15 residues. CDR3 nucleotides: TGTGCCAGCACCAGCGGCGTAGGGCAGAACACTGAAGCTTTCTTT. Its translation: CASTSGVGQNTEAFF.

As DNA, the CDR3 is TGTGCCAGCAGTCTGACAGGGACCTACGAGCAGTACGTC. Amino acids: CASSLTGTYEQYV. This rearrangement joins TRBV6-5 to TRBJ2-7; 7 bases align to TRBD1. Germline values: CDR1 MNHEY, CDR2 SVGAGI. V was pared by 5 bases and J by 2 bases, with 3 bases of the junction left unmatched. The CDR3 is made up of 13 amino acids.